One and the same sample provided the 12 T cell receptor beta chains below, sequenced in a study of blood T cell repertoires in COVID-19. Libraries were prepared by immunoSEQ multiplex PCR; TCRdb keeps only in-frame clonotypes and omits some of them. The repertoire includes some 76,000 clones, around 87% of them detected once, and roughly 11% sits in the top ten. The specimen was peripheral blood. These TCRs come from a woman aged 18-30 years with acute or convalescent COVID-19.

This chain links TRBV3-1 (or the pseudogene TRBV3-2) with TRBJ2-1, with D possibly matching TRBD1 (6 bases). Looked up from germline, CDR1 is LGHDT and CDR2 is YNNKEL (reference sequence). Trimming removed 2 bases at V and 9 bases at J, with 17 bases between. There are 15 residues in the CDR3. The CDR3, as DNA: TGTGCCAGCAGCCAATCAGTCCTAGGGGGTGCTGAGCAGTTCTTC. This encodes CASSQSVLGGAEQFF.

The chain couples TRBV13 to TRBJ2-1, with TRBD2 matching 9 bases. The CDR3 totals 15 residues. The V gene's germline CDR1 is PRHDT and CDR2 FYEKMQ (reference sequence). The trim removed 6 bases at V and 1 base at J, leaving 4 bases unmatched. CDR3 protein: CASSSAGGSYNEQFF. DNA of the CDR3: TGTGCCAGCAGTAGCGCGGGGGGGTCCTACAATGAGCAGTTCTTC.

V is TRBV15 and J is TRBJ1-1; TRBD1 is a possible D gene (6 bases). The length of the CDR3 is 15 residues. The germline CDR1 and CDR2 sequences are LNHNV and YYDKDF (reference sequence). Trimming shortened V by 2 bases and J by 1 base, and 11 bases separated the two germline ends. The CDR3 region has the DNA TGTGCCACCAGCAGACGCCGGACAGCGAACACTGAAGCTTTCTTT. As protein: CATSRRRTANTEAFF.

This clone has more than one count but fewer than ten. The chain combines TRBV7-2 with TRBJ1-3, with D perhaps matching TRBD1 (5 bases). Trimming stripped 6 bases from V and 0 bases from J, with 12 bases between. The CDR3 totals 15 residues. Germline CDR1 is SGHTA and CDR2 is FQGNSA. CDR3: CASRAPGISGNTIYF. The CDR3 bases are TGTGCCAGCAGAGCCCCAGGGATCTCTGGAAACACCATATATTTT.

This clone rates as medium-sized. The chain joins TRBV5-8 to TRBJ2-3, with 9 bases fitting TRBD2. This CDR3 has 14 amino acids. V lost 2 bases and J lost 5; bases outside the gene matches: 3. The germline V gene encodes CDR1 SGHTS and CDR2 YDEGEE. The CDR3, as DNA: TGTGCCAGCAGCTTTAGCGGGGGTGGAGATACGCAGTATTTT. Amino acid sequence: CASSFSGGGDTQYF. The whole variable domain, filled in from reference TRBV5-8 and TRBJ2-3, reads EAGVTQSPTHLIKTRGQQATLRCSPISGHTSVYWYQQALGLGLQFLLWYDEGEERNRGNFPPRFSGRQFPNYSSELNVNALELEDSALYLCASSFSGGGDTQYFGPGTRLTVL.

Only one count was recorded for this clone. The V gene is TRBV4-1, the J gene TRBJ1-5, with TRBD1 identical over 8 bases. Germline V gene data show CDR1 as MGHRA and CDR2 as YSYEKL. Trimming at V came to 3 bases and at J to 4 bases, leaving 2 bases not matched to a gene. The CDR3 covers 14 residues. The CDR3 region has the DNA TGCGCCAGCAGCCATGGACAGGGAAATCAGCCCCAGCATTTT. Amino acids: CASSHGQGNQPQHF.

CDR3 bases: TGTGCCAGCAGCCAAAGACGGGCAGGGGGCTCCTATAATTCACCCCTCCACTTT. Translating it yields CASSQRRAGGSYNSPLHF. V usage is TRBV3-1 (or the pseudogene TRBV3-2) and J usage is TRBJ1-6, with 7 nucleotides matching TRBD1. CDR3 length: 18 amino acids. Germline V CDR1 and CDR2: LGHDT, YNNKEL (reference sequence). V was pared by 2 bases and J by 0 bases, with 7 bases of the junction left unmatched.

The chain is built from TRBV9 and TRBJ1-1, with 8 bases identical to TRBD1. CDR1 is SGDLS, CDR2 YYNGEE, per germline. This CDR3 has 15 residues. V trimming: 0 bases; J trimming: 7 bases; junction bases outside the gene matches: 8. This chain's CDR3 is CASSVDSRGHDEAFF. The CDR3 DNA sequence: TGTGCCAGCAGCGTAGATAGCAGGGGGCACGATGAAGCTTTCTTT.

The chain recombines TRBV7-2 with TRBJ2-7, with no clear D. The CDR3 has 13 amino acids. V was pared by 3 bases and J by 6 bases, with 12 bases between. The germline V gene encodes CDR1 SGHTA and CDR2 FQGNSA. The CDR3 DNA is TGTGCCAGCAGCTTCGATCAACGAGGCGAGCAGTACTTC. Protein: CASSFDQRGEQYF.

The V and J genes are TRBV19 and TRBJ2-2; D ambiguous. V was trimmed by 9 bases and J by 0 bases, leaving 8 bases between them. This CDR3 is built from 13 residues. Looked up from germline, CDR1 is LNHDA and CDR2 is SQIVND (reference sequence). The CDR3 loop reads CASIGPNTGELFF. DNA of the CDR3: TGTGCCAGCATCGGTCCGAACACCGGGGAGCTGTTTTTT.

This rearrangement joins TRBV1 to TRBJ2-1; the table's TRBD2 call for D was not verified on the DNA. TRBV1 is reported as a pseudogene. The CDR3 runs to 17 residues. CDR3 sequence reads: CTSSPRSGTSGYNEQFF. The CDR3 DNA reads as TGCACCAGCAGCCCCCGGTCCGGGACTAGCGGTTACAATGAGCAGTTCTTC.

This clone was observed once. V usage is TRBV4-3 and J usage is TRBJ2-7, with 8 bases identical to TRBD2. Looked up from germline, CDR1 is LGHNA and CDR2 is YSLEER. J was trimmed by 3 bases and V by 0 bases; bases with no gene match: 4. The CDR3 loop spans 15 amino acids. The CDR3 here is CASSQDMGLGYEQYF. The CDR3 DNA is TGCGCCAGCAGCCAAGATATGGGACTAGGCTACGAGCAGTACTTC.